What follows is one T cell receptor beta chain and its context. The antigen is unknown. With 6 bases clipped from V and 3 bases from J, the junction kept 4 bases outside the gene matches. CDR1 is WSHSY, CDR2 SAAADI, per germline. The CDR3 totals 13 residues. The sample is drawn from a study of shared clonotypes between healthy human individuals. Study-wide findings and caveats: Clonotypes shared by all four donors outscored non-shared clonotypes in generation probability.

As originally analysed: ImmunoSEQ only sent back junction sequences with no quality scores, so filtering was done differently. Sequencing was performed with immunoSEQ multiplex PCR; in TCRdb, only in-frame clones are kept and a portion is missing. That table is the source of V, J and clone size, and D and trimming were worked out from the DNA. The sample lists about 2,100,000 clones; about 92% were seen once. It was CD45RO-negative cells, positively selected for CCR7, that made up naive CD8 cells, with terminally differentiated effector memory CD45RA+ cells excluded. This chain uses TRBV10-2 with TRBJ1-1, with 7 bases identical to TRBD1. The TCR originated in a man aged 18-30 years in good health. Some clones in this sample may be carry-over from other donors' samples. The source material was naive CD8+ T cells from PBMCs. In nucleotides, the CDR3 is TGCGCCAGCAGGGCCGGGACAGACACTGAAGCTTTCTTT. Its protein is CASRAGTDTEAFF.